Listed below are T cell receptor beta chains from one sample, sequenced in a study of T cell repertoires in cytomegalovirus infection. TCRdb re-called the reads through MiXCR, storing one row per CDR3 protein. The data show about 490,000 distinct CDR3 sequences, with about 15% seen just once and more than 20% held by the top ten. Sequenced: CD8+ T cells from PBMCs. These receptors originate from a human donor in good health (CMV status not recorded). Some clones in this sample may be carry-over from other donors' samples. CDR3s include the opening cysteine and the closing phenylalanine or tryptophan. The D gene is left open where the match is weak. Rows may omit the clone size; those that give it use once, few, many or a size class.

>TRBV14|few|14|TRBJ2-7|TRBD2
CASSRTSSAHEQYF
TGTGCCAGCAGCAGGACTAGCTCAGCCCACGAGCAGTACTTC
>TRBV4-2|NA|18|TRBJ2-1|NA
CASSQGILSSASYNEQFF
TGTGCCAGCAGCCAAGGGATACTTTCTAGCGCGTCCTACAATGAGCAGTTCTTC
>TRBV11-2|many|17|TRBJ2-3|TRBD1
CASRGRTGVQGTDTQYF
TGTGCCAGCAGGGGTCGTACAGGGGTTCAAGGTACAGATACGCAGTATTTT
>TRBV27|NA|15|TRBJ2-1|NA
CASSYGNGGTNEQFF
TGTGCCAGCAGTTACGGAAACGGTGGGACCAATGAGCAGTTCTTC
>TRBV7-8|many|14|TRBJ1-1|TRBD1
CASVDGTAYSSAFF
TGTGCCAGCGTTGATGGGACAGCGTATTCATCCGCTTTCTTT
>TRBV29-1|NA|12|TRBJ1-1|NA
CSVTRGNAEAFF
TGCAGCGTTACCCGGGGTAATGCTGAAGCTTTCTTT
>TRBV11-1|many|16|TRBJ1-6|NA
CASSLTRGLENSPLHF
TGTGCCAGCAGCTTAACGAGAGGGCTTGAGAATTCACCCCTCCACTTT
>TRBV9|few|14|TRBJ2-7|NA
CASSTEGGSYEQYF
TGTGCCAGCAGCACCGAGGGTGGTTCCTACGAGCAGTACTTC
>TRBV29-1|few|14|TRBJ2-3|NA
CSVEDGVSPDTQYF
TGCAGCGTTGAAGATGGCGTCAGTCCAGATACGCAGTATTTT
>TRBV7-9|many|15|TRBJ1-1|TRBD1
CASSLFTGGNTEAFF
TGTGCCAGCAGCTTATTTACAGGGGGAAACACTGAAGCTTTCTTT
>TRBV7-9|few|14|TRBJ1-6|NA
CASSSWEYNSPLHF
TGTGCCAGCAGCTCCTGGGAATATAATTCACCCCTCCACTTT
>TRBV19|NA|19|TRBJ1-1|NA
CASSNKDSARPLMNTEAFF
TGTGCCAGTAGTAACAAGGACTCAGCAAGACCTCTAATGAACACTGAAGCTTTCTTT
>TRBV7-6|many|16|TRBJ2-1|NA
CASSVPGQSSYNEQFF
TGTGCCAGCAGCGTACCGGGACAAAGCTCCTACAATGAGCAGTTCTTC
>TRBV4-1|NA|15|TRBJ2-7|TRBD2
CASSQGGGLTYEQYF
TGCGCCAGCAGCCAAGGCGGGGGGCTGACCTACGAGCAGTACTTC
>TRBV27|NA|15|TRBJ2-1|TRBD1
CASSLGTGVYNEQFF
TGTGCCAGCAGTTTAGGGACAGGCGTCTACAATGAGCAGTTCTTC
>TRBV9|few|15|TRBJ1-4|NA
CASSVTGSTNEKLFF
TGTGCCAGCAGTGTTACAGGGTCAACTAATGAAAAACTGTTTTTT
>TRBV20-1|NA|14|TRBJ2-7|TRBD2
CSASLAGSSYEQYF
TGCAGCGCGAGCCTAGCGGGAAGCTCCTACGAGCAGTACTTC
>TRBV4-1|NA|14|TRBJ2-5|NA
CASSQSSLAETQYF
TGCGCCAGCAGCCAGTCTAGCCTTGCAGAGACCCAGTACTTC
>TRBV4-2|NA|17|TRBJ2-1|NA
CASSQDLLGGTYNEQFF
TGTGCCAGCAGCCAAGATTTATTAGGGGGAACTTACAATGAGCAGTTCTTC
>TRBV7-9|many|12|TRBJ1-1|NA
CASSVTNTEAFF
TGTGCCAGCAGCGTTACAAACACTGAAGCTTTCTTT
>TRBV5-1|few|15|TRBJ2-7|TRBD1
CASSVWTGATYEQYF
TGCGCCAGCAGCGTCTGGACAGGGGCGACCTACGAGCAGTACTTC
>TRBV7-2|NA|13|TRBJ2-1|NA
CASSFFEESEQFF
TGTGCCAGCAGCTTCTTTGAGGAAAGTGAGCAGTTCTTC
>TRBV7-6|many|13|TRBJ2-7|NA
CASSIGESYEQYF
TGTGCCAGCAGCATCGGGGAGTCCTACGAGCAGTACTTC
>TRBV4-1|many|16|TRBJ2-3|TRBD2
CASSQPGLASTDTQYF
TGCGCCAGCAGCCAGCCGGGACTAGCGAGCACAGATACGCAGTATTTT
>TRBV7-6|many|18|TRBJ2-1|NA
CASSPPMGGHQINNEQFF
TGTGCCAGCAGCCCACCCATGGGCGGACATCAAATCAACAATGAGCAGTTCTTC
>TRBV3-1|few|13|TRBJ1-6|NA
CASSHPLGSPLHF
TGTGCCAGCAGCCACCCCCTAGGTTCACCCCTCCACTTT
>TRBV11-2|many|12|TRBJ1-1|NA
CASSLESTEAFF
TGTGCCAGCAGCCTGGAGAGCACTGAAGCTTTCTTT
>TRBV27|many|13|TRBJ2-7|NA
CASSSPNLYEQYF
TGTGCCAGCAGTTCTCCGAACCTCTACGAGCAGTACTTC
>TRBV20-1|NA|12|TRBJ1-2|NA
CSAPADNYGYTF
TGCAGTGCTCCCGCAGATAACTATGGCTACACCTTC
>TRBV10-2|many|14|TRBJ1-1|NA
CASSDKGGETEAFF
TGCGCCAGCAGTGACAAGGGGGGCGAGACTGAAGCTTTCTTT
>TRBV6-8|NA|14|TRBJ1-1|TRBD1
CASSYSAGGTEAFF
TGTGCCAGCAGTTACTCGGCAGGGGGAACTGAAGCTTTCTTT
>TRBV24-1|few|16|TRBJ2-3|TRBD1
CATSVKGQGATDTQYF
TGTGCCACCAGTGTCAAGGGACAGGGGGCAACAGATACGCAGTATTTT
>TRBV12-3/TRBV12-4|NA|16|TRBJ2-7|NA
CASSLGRGFNPYEQYF
TGTGCCAGCAGTTTGGGCAGGGGATTCAATCCCTACGAGCAGTACTTC
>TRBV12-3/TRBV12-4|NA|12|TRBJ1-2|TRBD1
CASSNRGDGYTF
TGTGCCAGCAGCAACAGGGGCGACGGCTACACCTTC
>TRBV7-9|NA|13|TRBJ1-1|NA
CASSLEYGTEAFF
TGTGCCAGCAGCTTAGAATACGGCACTGAAGCTTTCTTT
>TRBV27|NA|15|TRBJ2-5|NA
CASSPSGIGQETQYF
TGTGCCAGCAGCCCATCGGGTATCGGACAAGAGACCCAGTACTTC
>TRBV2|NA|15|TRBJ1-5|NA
CASRGTGIGNQPQHF
TGTGCCAGCAGGGGGACTGGTATAGGCAATCAGCCCCAGCATTTT
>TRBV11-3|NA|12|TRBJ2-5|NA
CVSSSRSETQYF
TGTGTCAGCAGCTCACGTTCAGAGACCCAGTACTTC
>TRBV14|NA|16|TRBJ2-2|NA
CASSQEVALNTGELFF
TGTGCCAGCAGCCAAGAGGTGGCACTGAACACCGGGGAGCTGTTTTTT
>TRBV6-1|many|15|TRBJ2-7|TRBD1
CASSEGTGASYEQYF
TGTGCCAGCAGTGAGGGGACAGGTGCCTCCTACGAGCAGTACTTC
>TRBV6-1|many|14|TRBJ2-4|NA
CASMPGVAKNIQYF
TGTGCCAGCATGCCAGGAGTAGCCAAAAACATTCAGTACTTC
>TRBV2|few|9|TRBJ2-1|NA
CASNNEQFF
TGTGCCAGCAACAATGAGCAGTTCTTC
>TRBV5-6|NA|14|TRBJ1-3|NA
CASSSQDSGNTIYF
TGTGCCAGCAGCTCACAGGACTCTGGAAACACCATATATTTT
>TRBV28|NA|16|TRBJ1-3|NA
CASSLWQDRSGNTIYF
TGTGCCAGCAGTTTATGGCAGGACCGCTCTGGAAACACCATATATTTT
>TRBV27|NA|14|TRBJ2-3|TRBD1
CASSHRGFTDTQYF
TGTGCCAGCAGCCACAGGGGGTTCACAGATACGCAGTATTTT
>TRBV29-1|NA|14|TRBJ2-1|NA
CSVRVRGSINEQFF
TGCAGCGTTAGAGTTCGGGGGAGCATCAATGAGCAGTTCTTC
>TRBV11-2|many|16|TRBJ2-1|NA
CASSLSRDLPYNEQFF
TGTGCCAGCAGCCTTAGTCGGGACTTACCCTACAATGAGCAGTTCTTC
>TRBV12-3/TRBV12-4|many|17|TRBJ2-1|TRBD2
CASSLRLAGFEGDEQFF
TGTGCCAGCAGTCTTCGACTAGCGGGGTTTGAGGGGGATGAGCAGTTCTTC